Given below is one T cell receptor beta chain in context. Antigen unknown. Profiled with immunoSEQ multiplex PCR; TCRdb holds only in-frame clones, not every one. Here the sample spans more than 95,000 clones, 86% being singletons. The data belong to a study of T cell responses to AZD1222 COVID-19 vaccine. With 5 bases clipped from V and 4 bases from J, the junction kept 4 bases outside the gene matches. The germline V gene has CDR1 SGHVS and CDR2 FQNEAQ. The CDR3 consists of 14 residues. Study-wide results and caveats: CD4 TCRs associated with vaccination spanned spike, dominating at 160-218 and 743-854. At study baseline, merely several AZD1222 recipients were seropositive.

Material: peripheral blood, obtained 28 days after the second dose of the MenACWY control vaccine. This TCR was recovered from an adult who received the MenACWY meningococcal vaccine as a control. V gene TRBV7-8 combines with J gene TRBJ2-2, with TRBD1 identical over 7 bases. Here the CDR3 reads CASSVGQFTGELFF. CDR3 coding DNA: TGTGCCAGCAGCGTGGGACAGTTCACCGGGGAGCTGTTTTTT.